The entry below describes one T cell receptor (beta chain). This entry comes from a study of T cell responses to AZD1222 COVID-19 vaccine. Germline V gene sequence: CDR1 PRHDT, CDR2 FYEKMQ (reference sequence). The CDR3 runs 12 residues. The V end lost 3 bases, the J end lost 3 bases, and 6 bases lay between the germline ends. Clones were sequenced by immunoSEQ multiplex PCR, and TCRdb holds only the in-frame ones, with some missing. The sample lists 180,000 or so clones; approximately 90% were seen once. The sequence was collected from an adult who received the AZD1222 COVID-19 vaccine. The chain uses TRBV13 and TRBJ2-7; the D is unclear. The sample in question was peripheral blood, obtained 28 days after the second AZD1222 dose. The CDR3 is CASSLGYYEQYF. The CDR3 DNA sequence: TGTGCCAGCAGCTTGGGGTACTACGAGCAGTACTTC.